The 27 T cell receptor beta chains in this list originate from one sample, sequenced in a study of cytomegalovirus exposure and HLA in healthy donors. The PCR made use of 60 Vbeta and 13 Jbeta primers. Assay used: immunoSEQ multiplex PCR; TCRdb lists only in-frame clones, some missing. Among approximately 140,000 clones listed, 70% to 90% were seen once. Sequenced input: PBMCs. The receptors come from a woman aged 40 to 50 in good health and CMV-seropositive.

The CDR3 nucleotides are TGTGCCAGCAGCTTAGGGGTGGAGCGGGAGCAGTACTTC. Its protein is CASSLGVEREQYF. V usage is TRBV7-3 and J usage is TRBJ2-7; D perhaps matches TRBD2 (5 bases). CDR3 size: 13 residues. V was pared by 2 bases and J by 7 bases, with 12 bases between. CDR1 is SGHTA and CDR2 is FQGTGA in the germline V gene.

The chain has TRBV7-2 and TRBJ2-1; 8 bases match TRBD2. This CDR3 has 16 amino acids. V shed 2 bases, J shed 5 bases, and the junction held 8 bases outside the gene matches. Per germline, CDR1 SGHTA and CDR2 FQGNSA. CDR3 amino acids: CASSLMGSGNHNEQFF. The CDR3 nucleotides read TGTGCCAGCAGCTTAATGGGTAGCGGGAACCACAATGAGCAGTTCTTC.

The chain employs TRBV29-1 and TRBJ2-1; D is possibly TRBD1 (5 bases). Germline-derived CDR1 and CDR2 are SQVTM and ANQGSEA. This CDR3 spans 14 amino acids. V lost 1 base, J lost 3 bases, and 10 bases lay in between. CDR3 DNA: TGCAGCGTTGAAGGTAGGGGTTTCTACAATGAGCAGTTCTTC. It specifies CSVEGRGFYNEQFF.

This clone turned up a few times. The J gene is TRBJ1-4, the V gene TRBV2; TRBD1 aligns across 8 bases. CDR1 SNHLY and CDR2 FYNNEI come from the germline V gene. CDR3 length equals 13 residues. The J segment lost 3 bases and the V segment lost 6 bases, leaving 0 bases of the junction unmatched. CDR3 DNA: TGTGCCAGCAGGGACAGGGCTAATGAAAAACTGTTTTTT. It specifies CASRDRANEKLFF.

V is TRBV2 and J is TRBJ2-1; D unclear. The germline gives CDR1 SNHLY, CDR2 FYNNEI. Trimming took 6 bases from V and 6 from J, leaving 9 bases between them. The CDR3 runs to 12 residues. The CDR3 DNA sequence: TGTGCCAGCAGGTTTGAGGCCAATGAGCAGTTCTTC. Translation: CASRFEANEQFF.

This CDR3 reads CASSLKGKETQYF. The CDR3 coding sequence is TGTGCCAGCAGCTTGAAGGGGAAAGAGACCCAGTACTTC. This rearrangement joins TRBV5-4 to TRBJ2-5, with a tentative D call TRBD1 (5 bases). Trimming shortened V by 1 base and J by 3 bases, and 7 bases separated the two germline ends. CDR1 is SGHNT and CDR2 is YYREEE in the germline V gene (reference sequence). The CDR3 sequence is 13 residues long.

This clone occurred once. CDR3 nucleotide sequence: TGTGCCAGCAGCTTAGATATAACAGGGGGCGCGGCGTACAATGAGCAGTTCTTC. Translated, it gives CASSLDITGGAAYNEQFF. The V gene is TRBV11-2, the J gene TRBJ2-1; 9 positions agree with TRBD1. V gave up 0 bases and J gave up 4 bases; unmatched junction bases: 10. This CDR3 is built from 18 residues. Germline CDR1 reads SGHAT; CDR2 reads FQNNGV.

This clone was seen once. The V and J genes are TRBV29-1 and TRBJ1-2; D gene unclear. The CDR3 sequence is 14 residues long. V lost 7 bases and J 4 bases, leaving 19 bases between the germline ends. In germline, CDR1 is SQVTM, CDR2 ANQGSEA. As DNA, the CDR3 is TGCAGCGCAACGGGTTTACCTTTATCCTATGGCTACACCTTC. This codes for CSATGLPLSYGYTF.

This chain joins TRBV2 and TRBJ1-1, with 8 positions matching TRBD1. This CDR3 comprises 14 residues. V gave up 11 bases and J gave up 4 bases; unmatched junction bases: 12. From germline, CDR1 is SNHLY and CDR2 FYNNEI. The CDR3 region is CAGDRGVLVTEAFF. CDR3 in DNA: TGTGCCGGAGACAGGGGCGTCCTGGTCACTGAAGCTTTCTTT.

The V gene is TRBV21-1, the J gene TRBJ1-1; TRBD1, the D gene given by the table, was not confirmed from the DNA. TRBV21-1 is an annotated pseudogene. CDR3 size: 14 residues. Here the CDR3 reads CASSIDSMNTEAFF. In DNA form, the CDR3 reads TGTGCCAGCAGCATAGACAGCATGAACACTGAAGCTTTCTTT.

The V call is TRBV7-3, the J call TRBJ2-7, with D hard to call. In germline, CDR1 is SGHTA, CDR2 FQGTGA. The CDR3 is 13 amino acids. V was clipped by 5 bases and J by 2 bases, with 10 bases between them. The CDR3 spells CASSPGPTYEQYF. CDR3 DNA: TGTGCCAGCAGCCCAGGCCCCACCTACGAGCAGTACTTC.

V gene TRBV5-8 combines with J gene TRBJ2-7, with D uncertain. The CDR3 is 12 amino acids. Germline values: CDR1 SGHTS, CDR2 YDEGEE. With 0 bases removed from V and 5 bases from J, the gap between germline ends came to 6 bases. The CDR3 sequence is CASSLDFDEQYF. CDR3 DNA sequence: TGTGCCAGCAGCTTGGATTTCGACGAGCAGTACTTC. Full variable domain (outside the CDR3, taken from reference TRBV5-8 and TRBJ2-7): EAGVTQSPTHLIKTRGQQATLRCSPISGHTSVYWYQQALGLGLQFLLWYDEGEERNRGNFPPRFSGRQFPNYSSELNVNALELEDSALYLCASSLDFDEQYFGPGTRLTVT.

V gene TRBV7-2 combines with J gene TRBJ2-7; D may be TRBD1 (6 bases). Trimming stripped 2 bases from V and 5 bases from J, with 19 bases between. Germline assignment: CDR1 SGHTA and CDR2 FQGNSA. CDR3 length: 16 amino acids. The CDR3 sequence is CASSLTPPGHPHEQYF. In DNA, the CDR3 is TGTGCCAGCAGCTTAACCCCTCCGGGACACCCGCACGAGCAGTACTTC.

The chain combines TRBV19 with TRBJ2-1, with D possibly matching TRBD2 (6 bases). Trimming removed 2 bases at V and 7 bases at J, with 15 bases between. Germline V CDR1 and CDR2: LNHDA, SQIVND (reference sequence). CDR3 size: 15 residues. The DNA of the CDR3 is TGTGCCAGTAGTATACTCGGAGGGAGCTATAATGAGCAGTTCTTC. Protein sequence: CASSILGGSYNEQFF.

The J gene is TRBJ2-7, the V gene TRBV7-2, with 8 bases identical to TRBD2. The V and J ends lost 5 bases and 2 bases, in that order; junction bases with no gene match: 17. CDR1 SGHTA and CDR2 FQGNSA come from the germline V gene. The CDR3 contains 18 residues. CDR3 amino acids: CASSRSFGASGQPYEQYF. The CDR3 region has the DNA TGTGCCAGCAGCCGGTCGTTTGGGGCTAGCGGGCAACCCTACGAGCAGTACTTC.

The chain carries TRBV9 and TRBJ2-7; unclear D gene. Germline assignment: CDR1 SGDLS and CDR2 YYNGEE. The CDR3 totals 14 residues. The germline V and J ends were trimmed by 4 bases and 4 bases, with 15 bases remaining between them. CDR3 protein: CASSPYSDLYEQYF. The CDR3 nucleotides read TGTGCCAGCAGCCCTTATTCCGACTTGTACGAGCAGTACTTC.

The chain employs TRBV7-2 and TRBJ2-1, with 7 positions matching TRBD2. Germline V gene data show CDR1 as SGHTA and CDR2 as FQGNSA. With V trimmed by 2 bases and J by 6 bases, 10 bases remained unmatched. This CDR3 has 16 residues. For the CDR3, the DNA is TGTGCCAGCAGCTTAAGTTGGGCTAGCGGAAGCAATGAGCAGTTCTTC. Amino acid sequence: CASSLSWASGSNEQFF.

The chain has TRBV27 and TRBJ2-3; tentatively, D is TRBD2 (7 bases). V lost 3 bases and J lost 4, with 14 bases in between. Germline CDR1 and CDR2: MNHEY and SMNVEV (reference sequence). The CDR3 totals 15 residues. CDR3 amino acids: CASSFSPGGADTQYF. In DNA form, the CDR3 reads TGTGCCAGCAGTTTTTCTCCGGGGGGCGCAGATACGCAGTATTTT.

The chain links TRBV9 to TRBJ2-1, with D tentatively TRBD2 (5 bases). V was shortened by 4 bases and J by 7 bases, with 18 bases between the two germline ends. The CDR3 runs 15 residues. Germline-derived CDR1 and CDR2 are SGDLS and YYNGEE. The CDR3 loop is CASSPVGEGLNEQFF. CDR3 sequence (DNA): TGTGCCAGCAGCCCGGTGGGAGAGGGCCTAAATGAGCAGTTCTTC.

This clone was picked up a small number of times. V is TRBV19 and J is TRBJ1-1, with D possibly matching TRBD1 (5 bases). The CDR3 spans 12 residues. Germline CDR1 and CDR2: LNHDA and SQIVND (reference sequence). Between the trimmed V and J ends, which lost 10 bases and 0 bases, there was a span of 9 bases. CDR3 nucleotides: TGTGCCACAGGGATCATGAACACTGAAGCTTTCTTT. It specifies CATGIMNTEAFF.

The gene calls are TRBV4-3 and TRBJ2-2; a possible D gene is TRBD2 (5 bases). V lost 4 bases and J 0 bases, leaving 6 bases between the germline ends. This CDR3 has 14 amino acids. Looked up from germline, CDR1 is LGHNA and CDR2 is YSLEER. CDR3 nucleotides: TGCGCCAGCAGCCTCGGGACGAACACCGGGGAGCTGTTTTTT. Its protein product is CASSLGTNTGELFF.

Only a few counts were recorded for this clone. V usage is TRBV4-3 and J usage is TRBJ1-5; D might be TRBD1 (5 bases). V was clipped by 1 base and J by 2 bases, with 6 bases between them. CDR1 is LGHNA and CDR2 is YSLEER in the germline V gene. The CDR3 is made up of 14 amino acids. This CDR3 is CASSQARGNQPQHF. Written as DNA, the CDR3 is TGCGCCAGCAGCCAAGCCAGGGGCAATCAGCCCCAGCATTTT.

This sequence joins TRBV7-3 and TRBJ2-3, with 8 positions matching TRBD2. The V and J ends lost 2 bases and 3 bases, in that order; junction bases with no gene match: 4. CDR3 size: 15 residues. Germline V gene sequence: CDR1 SGHTA, CDR2 FQGTGA. In nucleotides, the CDR3 is TGTGCCAGCAGCTTAGGAAGCGGGGGTACAGATACGCAGTATTTT. Protein product: CASSLGSGGTDTQYF.

This chain links TRBV29-1 with TRBJ2-2; 11 nucleotides align to TRBD1. The CDR3 is 14 amino acids. Germline CDR1 is SQVTM and CDR2 is ANQGSEA. Trimming at V came to 6 bases and at J to 4 bases, leaving 4 bases not matched to a gene. The CDR3 coding sequence is TGCAGCGTGGACAGGGGGCTGAGCACCGGGGAGCTGTTTTTT. It encodes CSVDRGLSTGELFF.

The rearrangement uses TRBV6-1 and TRBJ1-5, with D possibly matching TRBD1 (6 bases). The CDR3 consists of 13 residues. CDR1 and CDR2 from the germline V gene are MNHNS and SASEGT. In DNA, the CDR3 is TGTAAAAGCGGGGGGGCTCGCAATCAGCCCCAGCATTTT. Translated, it gives CKSGGARNQPQHF.

The V and J genes are TRBV19 and TRBJ1-5; 9 bases line up with TRBD1. This CDR3 contains 13 residues. Per germline, CDR1 LNHDA and CDR2 SQIVND (reference sequence). Trimming at V came to 9 bases and at J to 6 bases, leaving 6 bases not matched to a gene. This CDR3 is CASRDRDIQPQHF. The CDR3 nucleotides read TGTGCCAGCCGGGACAGGGATATTCAGCCCCAGCATTTT.

This clone has just one count. The identical CDR3 is also encoded by other nucleotide sequences in the sample. This rearrangement joins TRBV20-1 to TRBJ1-1; D is uncertain. CDR3 length: 11 amino acids. Trimming pared 4 bases from V and 1 base from J, leaving 4 bases between. From germline, CDR1 is DFQATT and CDR2 SNEGSKA (reference sequence). The CDR3 DNA follows: TGCAGTGCTACGGGGAACACTGAAGCTTTCTTT. It encodes CSATGNTEAFF.